Listed below are T cell receptor beta chains from one sample, sequenced in a study of cytomegalovirus exposure and HLA in healthy donors. Clones were read by immunoSEQ multiplex PCR, and TCRdb kept only the in-frame ones, dropping some. Among 150,000 to 200,000 clones, over 70% were seen once, and the ten largest hold under 3%. Material for sequencing was PBMCs. The receptors were gathered from a woman between 45 and 65 years old in good health and CMV-seropositive. CDR3s include the opening cysteine and the closing phenylalanine or tryptophan. Each record gives: V gene, clone size, J gene, D gene, CDR3 DNA, CDR3 protein. The D gene is left open where the match is weak. Clone size is shown for a subset of rows, as once, few, many or a class of expanded clone.

>TRBV18|NA|TRBJ1-2|NA
TGTGCCAGCTCACCGCCGGACGGGAAAGGAAACTTC
CASSPPDGKGNF
>TRBV28|NA|TRBJ1-1|TRBD1
TGTGCCAGCAGTTTAATACAGGGGGAGACTGAAGCTTTCTTT
CASSLIQGETEAFF
>TRBV2|NA|TRBJ2-7|NA
TGTGCCAGCAGTAGCCGGGGGTCCTACGAGCAGTACTTC
CASSSRGSYEQYF
>TRBV4-1|NA|TRBJ2-4|NA
TGCGCCAGCAGCCCCAGGGGGGCCCTAGCCAAAAACATTCAGTACTTC
CASSPRGALAKNIQYF
>TRBV13|once|TRBJ2-5|NA
TGTGCCAGCAGCCCGAAACGGAGGCGGGGAGAGACCCAGTACTTC
CASSPKRRRGETQYF
>TRBV7-8|NA|TRBJ2-2|NA
TGTGCCAGCAGCTTATTGGGGGGGCGCACCGGGGAGCTGTTTTTT
CASSLLGGRTGELFF
>TRBV5-1|NA|TRBJ1-4|NA
TGCGCCAGCAGCTTGGCTGCAGGGGTGGATGAAAAACTGTTTTTT
CASSLAAGVDEKLFF
>TRBV27|NA|TRBJ1-2|TRBD1
TGTGCCAGCAGCCCCCGACAGGGATTTTCTGGCTACACCTTC
CASSPRQGFSGYTF
>TRBV7-9|NA|TRBJ2-1|TRBD2
TGTGCCAGCAGTTTTAGAGAGGTGTCGGGGGGCAATGAGCAGTTCTTC
CASSFREVSGGNEQFF
>TRBV2|NA|TRBJ1-1|TRBD1
TGTGCCAGCCGGGACAGGGTGAACACTGAAGCTTTCTTT
CASRDRVNTEAFF
>TRBV18|many|TRBJ1-5|TRBD1
TGTGCCAGCTCTCCGGACAGGGGAGGCAATCAGCCCCAGCATTTT
CASSPDRGGNQPQHF
>TRBV6-6|NA|TRBJ1-5|NA
TGTGCCAGCAGACAGCAGGGGCAGCCCCAGCATTTT
CASRQQGQPQHF
>TRBV5-1|NA|TRBJ2-7|NA
TGCGCCAGCAGCTTGGTATCCGGTTCCGAGCAGTACTTC
CASSLVSGSEQYF
>TRBV2|NA|TRBJ2-1|NA
TGTGCCAGCAAATCAGGGTCTAACAATGAGCAGTTCTTC
CASKSGSNNEQFF
>TRBV5-1|NA|TRBJ2-3|TRBD2
TGCGCCAGCAGCCTGCTCGGACTAGCGGGGGGGGTCCGCACAGATACGCAGTATTTT
CASSLLGLAGGVRTDTQYF
>TRBV14|many|TRBJ2-2|NA
TGTGCCAGCAGTCTTACTGTCACCGGGGAGCTGTTTTTT
CASSLTVTGELFF
>TRBV6-1|NA|TRBJ1-4|NA
TGTGCCAGCAGTGAAAAAGGTGCAGGGGTAAATGAAAAACTGTTTTTT
CASSEKGAGVNEKLFF
>TRBV6-1|NA|TRBJ2-7|NA
TGTGCCAGCAGAAGAGGGAGCGCCTACGAGCAGTACTTC
CASRRGSAYEQYF
>TRBV4-2|NA|TRBJ2-7|NA
TGTGCCAGCAGCCCTGGACACGAATACGAGCAGTACTTC
CASSPGHEYEQYF